A single T cell receptor (beta chain) is shown here with its context. This sample was included in a study of post-analysis software for immune sequencing data. Prepared TCR beta cDNA libraries contained unique molecular identifiers. A single record per CDR3 protein comes from TCRdb applying MiXCR to the PCR reads. The table includes a few hundred thousand distinct CDR3 sequences, less than 40% detected once. The sequence came from a girl aged 5 to 17 with multiple sclerosis. Sequencing was performed on blood.

The CDR3 coding sequence is TGTGCCAGCAGCGTACTTCGGGGCGACACAGATACGCAGTATTTT. This translates into CASSVLRGDTDTQYF. The V and J genes are TRBV9 and TRBJ2-3; D might be TRBD1 or TRBD2, each matching 5 bases. The CDR3 sequence is 15 residues long. The V end lost 1 base, the J end lost 2 bases, and 11 bases lay between the germline ends. In germline, CDR1 is SGDLS, CDR2 YYNGEE.